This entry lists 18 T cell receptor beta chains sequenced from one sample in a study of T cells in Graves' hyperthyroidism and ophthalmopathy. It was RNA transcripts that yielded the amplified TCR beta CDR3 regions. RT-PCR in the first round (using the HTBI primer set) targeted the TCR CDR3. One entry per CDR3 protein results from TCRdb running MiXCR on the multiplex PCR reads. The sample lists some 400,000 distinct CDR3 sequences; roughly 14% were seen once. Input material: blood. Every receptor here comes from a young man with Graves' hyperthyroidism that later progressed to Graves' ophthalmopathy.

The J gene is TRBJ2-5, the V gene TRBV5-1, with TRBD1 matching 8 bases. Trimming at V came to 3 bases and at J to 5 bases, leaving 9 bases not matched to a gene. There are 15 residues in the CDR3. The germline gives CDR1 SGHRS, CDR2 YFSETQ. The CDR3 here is CASSSDRAVWETQYF. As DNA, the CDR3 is TGCGCCAGCAGCTCGGACAGGGCGGTTTGGGAGACCCAGTACTTC.

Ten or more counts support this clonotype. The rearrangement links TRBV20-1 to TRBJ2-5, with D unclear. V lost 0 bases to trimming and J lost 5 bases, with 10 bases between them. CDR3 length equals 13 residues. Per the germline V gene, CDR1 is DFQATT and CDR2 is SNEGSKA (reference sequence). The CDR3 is CSARDRVGETQYF. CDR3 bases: TGCAGTGCTAGAGATAGAGTTGGCGAGACCCAGTACTTC.

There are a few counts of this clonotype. CDR3: CSASPQGPRTEAFF. CDR3 nucleotides: TGCAGTGCTAGCCCTCAAGGCCCCAGGACTGAAGCTTTCTTT. The rearrangement joins TRBV20-1 to TRBJ1-1; D unresolved. The CDR3 has 14 amino acids. Looked up from germline, CDR1 is DFQATT and CDR2 is SNEGSKA (reference sequence). Trimming took 3 bases from V and 5 from J, leaving 16 bases between them.

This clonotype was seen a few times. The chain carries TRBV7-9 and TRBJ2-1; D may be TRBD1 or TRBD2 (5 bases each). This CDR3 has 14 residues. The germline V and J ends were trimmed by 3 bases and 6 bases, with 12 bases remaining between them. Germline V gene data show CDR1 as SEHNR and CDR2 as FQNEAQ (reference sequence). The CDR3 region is CASSFIGTGNEQFF. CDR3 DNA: TGTGCCAGCAGCTTTATAGGGACGGGCAATGAGCAGTTCTTC.

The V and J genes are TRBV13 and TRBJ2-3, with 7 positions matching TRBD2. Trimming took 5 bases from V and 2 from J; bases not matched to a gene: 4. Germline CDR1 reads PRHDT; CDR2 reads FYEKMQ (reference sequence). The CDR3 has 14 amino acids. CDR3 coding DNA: TGTGCCAGCAGCAACCGGGACTACACAGATACGCAGTATTTT. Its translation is CASSNRDYTDTQYF. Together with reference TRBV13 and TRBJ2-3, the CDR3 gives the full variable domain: AAGVIQSPRHLIKEKRETATLKCYPIPRHDTVYWYQQGPGQDPQFLISFYEKMQSDKGSIPDRFSAQQFSDYHSELNMSSLELGDSALYFCASSNRDYTDTQYFGPGTRLTVL.

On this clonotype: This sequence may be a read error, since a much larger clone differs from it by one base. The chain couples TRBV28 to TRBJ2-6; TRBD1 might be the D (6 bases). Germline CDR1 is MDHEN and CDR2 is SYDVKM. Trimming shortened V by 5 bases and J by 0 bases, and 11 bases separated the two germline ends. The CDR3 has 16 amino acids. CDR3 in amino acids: CASSDSTGSGANVLTF. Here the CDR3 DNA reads TGTGCCAGCAGTGATTCGACAGGCTCTGGGGCCAACGTCCTGACTTTC. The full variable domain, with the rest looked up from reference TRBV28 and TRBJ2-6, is DVKVTQSSRYLVKRTGEKVFLECVQDMDHENMFWYRQDPGLGLRLIYFSYDVKMKEKGDIPEGYSVSREKKERFSLILESASTNQTSMYLCASSDSTGSGANVLTFGAGSRLTVL.

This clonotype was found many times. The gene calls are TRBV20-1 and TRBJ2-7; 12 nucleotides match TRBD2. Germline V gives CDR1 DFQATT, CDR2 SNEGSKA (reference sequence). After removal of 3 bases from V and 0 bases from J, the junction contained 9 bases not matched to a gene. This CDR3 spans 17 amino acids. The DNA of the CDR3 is TGCAGTGCTAGTTTCCTAGCGGGGGGGATTAGCTCCTACGAGCAGTACTTC. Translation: CSASFLAGGISSYEQYF.

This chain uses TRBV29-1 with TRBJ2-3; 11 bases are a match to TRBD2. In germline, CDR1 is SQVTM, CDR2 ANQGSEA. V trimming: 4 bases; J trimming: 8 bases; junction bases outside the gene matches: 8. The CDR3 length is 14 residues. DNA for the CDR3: TGCAGCGTTGCGCTAGCGGGGGGCTCCGGTACGCAGTATTTT. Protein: CSVALAGGSGTQYF.

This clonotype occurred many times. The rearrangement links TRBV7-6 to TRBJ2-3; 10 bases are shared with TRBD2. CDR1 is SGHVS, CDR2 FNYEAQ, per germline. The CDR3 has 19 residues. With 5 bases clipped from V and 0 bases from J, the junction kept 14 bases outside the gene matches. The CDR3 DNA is TGTGCCAGCAGCCTAGAAGGACTAGCGGCCGTGGGTAGCACAGATACGCAGTATTTT. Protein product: CASSLEGLAAVGSTDTQYF. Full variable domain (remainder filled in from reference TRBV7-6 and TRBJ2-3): GAGVSQSPRYKVTKRGQDVALRCDPISGHVSLYWYRQALGQGPEFLTYFNYEAQQDKSGLPNDRFSAERPEGSISTLTIQRTEQRDSAMYRCASSLEGLAAVGSTDTQYFGPGTRLTVL.

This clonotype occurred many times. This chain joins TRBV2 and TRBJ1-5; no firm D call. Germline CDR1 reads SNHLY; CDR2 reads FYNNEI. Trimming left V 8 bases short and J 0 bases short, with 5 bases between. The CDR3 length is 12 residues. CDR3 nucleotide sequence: TGTGCCAGCCACGATAGCAATCAGCCCCAGCATTTT. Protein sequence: CASHDSNQPQHF.

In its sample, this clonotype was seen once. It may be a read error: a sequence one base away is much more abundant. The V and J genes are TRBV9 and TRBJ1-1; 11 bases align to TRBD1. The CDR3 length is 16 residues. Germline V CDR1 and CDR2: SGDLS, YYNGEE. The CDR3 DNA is TGTGCCAACAGCGACCGGACAGGGGGCATCAACACTGAAGCTTTCTTT. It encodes CANSDRTGGINTEAFF.

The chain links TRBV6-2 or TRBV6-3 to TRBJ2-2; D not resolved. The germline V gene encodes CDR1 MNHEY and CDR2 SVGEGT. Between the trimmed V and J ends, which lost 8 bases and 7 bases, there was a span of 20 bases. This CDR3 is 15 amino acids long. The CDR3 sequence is CASEGGSLANGELFF. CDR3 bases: TGTGCCAGCGAAGGTGGCTCCCTCGCGAACGGGGAGCTGTTTTTT.

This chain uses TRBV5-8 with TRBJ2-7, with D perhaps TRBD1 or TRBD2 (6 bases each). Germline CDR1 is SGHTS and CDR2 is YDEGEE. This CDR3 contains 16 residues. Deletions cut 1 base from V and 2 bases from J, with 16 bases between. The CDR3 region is CASSLPAGTTTYEQYF. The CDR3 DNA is TGTGCCAGCAGCTTGCCCGCGGGGACAACCACCTACGAGCAGTACTTC.

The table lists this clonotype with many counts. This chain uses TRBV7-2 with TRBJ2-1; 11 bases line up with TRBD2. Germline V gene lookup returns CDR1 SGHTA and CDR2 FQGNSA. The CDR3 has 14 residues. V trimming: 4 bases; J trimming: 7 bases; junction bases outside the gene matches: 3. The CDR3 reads CASSSTSGTNEQFF. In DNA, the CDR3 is TGTGCCAGCAGCTCGACTAGCGGGACAAATGAGCAGTTCTTC.

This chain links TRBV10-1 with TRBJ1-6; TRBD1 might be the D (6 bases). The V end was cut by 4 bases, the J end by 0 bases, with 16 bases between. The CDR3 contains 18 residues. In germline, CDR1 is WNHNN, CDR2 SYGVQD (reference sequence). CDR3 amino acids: CASSGWTAESSYNSPLHF. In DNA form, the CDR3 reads TGCGCCAGCAGTGGGTGGACAGCCGAGAGCTCCTATAATTCACCCCTCCACTTT.

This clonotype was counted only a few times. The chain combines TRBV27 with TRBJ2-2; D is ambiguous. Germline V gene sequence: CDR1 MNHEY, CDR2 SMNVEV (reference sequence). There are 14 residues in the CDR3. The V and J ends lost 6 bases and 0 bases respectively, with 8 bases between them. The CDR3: CASSPTANTGELFF. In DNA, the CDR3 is TGTGCCAGCAGCCCCACCGCGAACACCGGGGAGCTGTTTTTT.

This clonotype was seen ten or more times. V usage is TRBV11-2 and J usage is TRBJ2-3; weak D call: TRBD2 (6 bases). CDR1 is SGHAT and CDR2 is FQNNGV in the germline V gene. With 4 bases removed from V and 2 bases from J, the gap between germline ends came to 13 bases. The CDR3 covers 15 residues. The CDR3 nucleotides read TGTGCCAGCAGCTCGACTAGGACGAACACAGATACGCAGTATTTT. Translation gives CASSSTRTNTDTQYF. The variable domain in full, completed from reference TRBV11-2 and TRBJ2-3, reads EAGVAQSPRYKIIEKRQSVAFWCNPISGHATLYWYQQILGQGPKLLIQFQNNGVVDDSQLPKDRFSAERLKGVDSTLKIQPAKLEDSAVYLCASSSTRTNTDTQYFGPGTRLTVL.

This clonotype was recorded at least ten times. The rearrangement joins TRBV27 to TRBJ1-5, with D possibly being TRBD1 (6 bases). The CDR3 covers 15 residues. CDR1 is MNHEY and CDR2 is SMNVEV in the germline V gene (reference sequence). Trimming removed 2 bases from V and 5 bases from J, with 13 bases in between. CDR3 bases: TGTGCCAGCAGTTTAGTTGGGGGCGAGTATCAGCCCCAGCATTTT. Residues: CASSLVGGEYQPQHF.